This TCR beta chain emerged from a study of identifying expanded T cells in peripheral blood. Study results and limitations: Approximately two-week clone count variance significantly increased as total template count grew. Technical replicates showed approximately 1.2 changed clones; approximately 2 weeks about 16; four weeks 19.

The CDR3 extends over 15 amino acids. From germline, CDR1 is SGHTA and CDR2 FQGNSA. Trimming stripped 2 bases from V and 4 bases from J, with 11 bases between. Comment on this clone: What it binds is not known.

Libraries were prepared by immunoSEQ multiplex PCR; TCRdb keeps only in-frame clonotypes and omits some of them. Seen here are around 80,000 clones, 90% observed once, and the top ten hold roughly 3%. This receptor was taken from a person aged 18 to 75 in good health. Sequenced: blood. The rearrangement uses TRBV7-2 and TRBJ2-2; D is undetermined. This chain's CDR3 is CASSLYMASTGELFF. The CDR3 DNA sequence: TGTGCCAGCAGCTTATATATGGCTAGCACCGGGGAGCTGTTTTTT.